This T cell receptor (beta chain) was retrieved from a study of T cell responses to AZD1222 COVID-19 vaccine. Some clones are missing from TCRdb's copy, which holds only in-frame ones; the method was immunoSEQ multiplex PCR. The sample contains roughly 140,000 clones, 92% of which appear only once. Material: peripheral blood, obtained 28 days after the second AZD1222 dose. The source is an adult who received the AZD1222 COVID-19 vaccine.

The CDR3 loop reads CASSLARGNTEAFF. For the CDR3, the DNA is TGTGCCAGCAGCTTAGCCAGGGGGAACACTGAAGCTTTCTTT. The chain combines TRBV7-8 with TRBJ1-1, with TRBD1 as a possible D gene (6 bases). Germline V CDR1 and CDR2: SGHVS, FQNEAQ. This CDR3 spans 14 amino acids. With 0 bases removed from V and 1 base from J, the gap between germline ends came to 6 bases.